This is a list of T cell receptor beta chains from one sample in a study of blood T cell repertoires in COVID-19. Some clones are missing from TCRdb's copy, which holds only in-frame ones; the method was immunoSEQ multiplex PCR. The table records approximately 450,000 clones, around 87% of them present only once. Source material: PBMCs or T cells enriched from blood (not recorded which). These receptors were taken from a man aged 25-45 years who had recovered from COVID-19. Both conserved end residues are part of each CDR3. The D gene is left open where the match is weak. Clone size is stated in some rows and not others, as once, few, many or a class when expanded.

15	TRBV28	TRBD2	-	TRBJ2-1	CASRPVAGGPEEQFF	TGTGCCAGCAGACCAGTAGCGGGAGGGCCCGAAGAGCAGTTCTTC
15	TRBV28	-	-	TRBJ2-7	CASSLSNRWGNEQYF	TGTGCCAGCAGTTTATCTAACAGGTGGGGCAACGAGCAGTACTTC
18	TRBV3-1/TRBV3-2	TRBD2	once	TRBJ2-3	CASSRNEASGREVDTQYF	TGTGCCAGCAGCCGGAACGAGGCTAGCGGGAGAGAGGTAGATACGCAGTATTTT
12	TRBV2	-	-	TRBJ1-1	CASSVRGTEAFF	TGTGCCAGCTCTGTCCGAGGGACTGAAGCTTTCTTT
14	TRBV28	TRBD2	-	TRBJ2-1	CASSFLFTRQRDFF	TGTGCCAGCAGTTTCCTGTTTACAAGGCAGCGGGACTTCTTC
17	TRBV27	-	-	TRBJ2-7	CASSPYPQGLSPYEQYF	TGTGCCAGCAGTCCATATCCTCAGGGGCTGTCGCCCTACGAGCAGTACTTC
14	TRBV27	-	-	TRBJ2-2	CARAWSANTGELFF	TGTGCCAGGGCCTGGTCAGCGAACACCGGGGAGCTGTTTTTT
13	TRBV6-5	TRBD1	-	TRBJ1-5	CASSYTGGLEQHF	TGTGCCAGCAGTTACACAGGGGGCTTAGAACAGCATTTT
13	TRBV5-6	-	-	TRBJ2-3	CASSLAPSDTQYF	TGTGCCAGCAGCTTGGCCCCATCAGATACGCAGTATTTT
13	TRBV19	-	-	TRBJ2-1	CASSIVPGRGEFF	TGTGCCAGTAGTATAGTGCCCGGGAGAGGGGAGTTCTTC
16	TRBV10-2	TRBD2	-	TRBJ2-7	CASSESPSGSDYEQYF	TGCGCCAGCAGTGAGTCGCCTAGCGGGAGTGACTACGAGCAGTACTTC
13	TRBV3-1/TRBV3-2	-	-	TRBJ1-2	CASSQVGRYGYTF	TGTGCCAGCAGCCAAGTTGGGCGCTATGGCTACACCTTC
11	TRBV12-3/TRBV12-4	-	-	TRBJ2-1	CASSLSLKQFF	TGTGCCAGCAGTTTGAGTCTAAAGCAGTTCTTC
14	TRBV7-8	-	-	TRBJ1-4	CASSMGLQGEKLFF	TGTGCCAGCAGCATGGGACTACAAGGTGAAAAACTGTTTTTT
12	TRBV28	-	few	TRBJ1-1	CASSLYSTEAFF	TGTGCCAGCAGTCTATACAGTACTGAAGCTTTCTTT
14	TRBV6-5	-	-	TRBJ2-3	CASSPPGYTDTQYF	TGTGCCAGCAGCCCGCCGGGTTATACAGATACGCAGTATTTT
18	TRBV5-4	TRBD2	-	TRBJ2-3	CASSYDHGLAGTTDTQYF	TGTGCCAGCAGCTACGATCACGGACTAGCGGGTACCACAGATACGCAGTATTTT
16	TRBV11-2	-	-	TRBJ2-1	CASSLAGTPLHNEQFF	TGTGCCAGCAGCTTGGCCGGGACTCCTTTACACAATGAGCAGTTCTTC
12	TRBV2	TRBD1	-	TRBJ1-2	CASKDRVRGYTF	TGTGCCAGCAAAGACAGGGTGCGAGGCTACACCTTC
16	TRBV3-1/TRBV3-2	TRBD2	-	TRBJ2-1	CASSSSRGLAGGEQFF	TGTGCCAGCAGCTCAAGTCGTGGACTAGCGGGAGGTGAGCAGTTCTTC
13	TRBV7-9	-	once	TRBJ2-1	CASSLARVMEQFF	TGTGCCAGCAGCTTAGCCAGGGTAATGGAGCAGTTCTTC
14	TRBV29-1	-	-	TRBJ2-7	CSVMTASYPYEQYF	TGCAGCGTTATGACAGCTTCCTACCCCTACGAGCAGTACTTC
15	TRBV13	TRBD2	-	TRBJ2-2	CASSASGSNTGELFF	TGTGCCAGCAGCGCCAGCGGGAGTAACACCGGGGAGCTGTTTTTT
16	TRBV9	-	-	TRBJ2-5	CASSGLGGTLQETQYF	TGTGCCAGCAGCGGACTAGGCGGGACCCTGCAAGAGACCCAGTACTTC
11	TRBV30	-	-	TRBJ2-7	CAWNQGIEQYF	TGTGCCTGGAATCAGGGAATCGAGCAGTACTTC
15	TRBV18	-	-	TRBJ1-1	CASSLTTNVNTEAFF	TGTGCCAGCTCTCTAACCACCAACGTGAACACTGAAGCTTTCTTT
13	TRBV19	TRBD2	-	TRBJ2-7	CASTAGGSYEQYF	TGTGCCAGTACGGCGGGAGGGTCCTACGAGCAGTACTTC
11	TRBV3-1/TRBV3-2	-	-	TRBJ1-2	CASSQDLGYTF	TGTGCCAGCAGCCAAGATCTCGGCTACACCTTC
13	TRBV29-1	TRBD1	-	TRBJ2-2	CSVGTGDTGELFF	TGCAGCGTCGGGACAGGAGACACCGGGGAGCTGTTTTTT